This paragraph covers one T cell receptor beta chain sequence. What it recognizes is unknown. Treatment: around 19 received Ad26.COV2.S at low or high dose, single or two shots; about 5 received placebo; per-sample allocation not given. Specimen acquisition occurred on day 63 following the initial vaccine or placebo injection. An adult aged 18-55 years in Boston served as the donor. The table came from immunoSEQ multiplex PCR; TCRdb's copy has only in-frame clones and leaves some out. The sample records hundreds of thousands of clones, more than 75% being singletons. The data are from a study of Ad26.COV2.S vaccination and SARS-CoV-2 variants. Whole-study context: Among those in the COV1001 Ad26.COV2.S trial arm was the donor. Ad26.COV2.S, an intramuscular injection, was given once or twice 56 days apart. Overall study findings and caveats: The TCR breadth and depth analyses may have understated or missed part of the total T cell responses.

This receptor was identified in a person aged 18 to 59 who received the Ad26.COV2.S COVID-19 vaccine or a placebo. The sample was peripheral blood, taken in a trial of Ad26.COV2.S vaccine versus placebo.

The CDR3 DNA follows: TGTGCCAGCAGCTCTGGGCCCGCGGGTGTGGGCTACACCTTC. Translation: CASSSGPAGVGYTF. V is TRBV5-5 and J is TRBJ1-2; no definite D call. The CDR3 loop spans 14 amino acids. V lost 3 bases to trimming and J lost 8 bases, with 17 bases between them. The germline CDR1 and CDR2 sequences are SGHKS and YYEKEE (reference sequence). The full variable domain, completed using reference TRBV5-5 and TRBJ1-2, is DAGVTQSPTHLIKTRGQQVTLRCSPISGHKSVSWYQQVLGQGPQFIFQYYEKEERGRGNFPDRFSARQFPNYSSELNVNALLLGDSALYLCASSSGPAGVGYTFGSGTRLTVV.